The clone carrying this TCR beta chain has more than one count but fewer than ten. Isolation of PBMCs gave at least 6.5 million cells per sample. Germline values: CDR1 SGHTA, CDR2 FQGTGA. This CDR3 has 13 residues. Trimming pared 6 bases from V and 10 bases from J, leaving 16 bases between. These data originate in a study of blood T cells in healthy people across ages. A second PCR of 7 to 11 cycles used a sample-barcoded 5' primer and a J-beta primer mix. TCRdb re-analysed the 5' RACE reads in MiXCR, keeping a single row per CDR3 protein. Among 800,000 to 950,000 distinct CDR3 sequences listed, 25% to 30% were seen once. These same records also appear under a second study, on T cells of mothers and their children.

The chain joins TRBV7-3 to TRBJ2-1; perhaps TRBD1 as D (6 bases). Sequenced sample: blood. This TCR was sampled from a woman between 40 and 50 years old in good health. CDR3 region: CASRPGTSGEQFF. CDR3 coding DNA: TGTGCCAGCAGGCCAGGGACATCCGGGGAGCAGTTCTTC.